This T cell receptor beta chain appears in the sequencing data of a study of cytomegalovirus exposure and HLA in healthy donors. CDR3 length: 13 residues. Trimming pared 5 bases from V and 8 bases from J, leaving 16 bases between. Germline-derived CDR1 and CDR2 are SGHAT and FQNNGV. Profiling relied on immunoSEQ multiplex PCR, and the TCRdb table lists in-frame clones only, not all of them. The sample includes 85,000 to 130,000 clones, 88% of them seen just once. The sample consisted of PBMCs. J is TRBJ2-7 and V is TRBV11-2; TRBD1 is a possible D gene (5 bases). This TCR was sampled from a woman aged 18-30 years in good health and CMV-seropositive. CDR3 nucleotides: TGTGCCAGCAGCAAGGGGCAGGGCTCCCAGCAGTACTTC. This encodes CASSKGQGSQQYF.